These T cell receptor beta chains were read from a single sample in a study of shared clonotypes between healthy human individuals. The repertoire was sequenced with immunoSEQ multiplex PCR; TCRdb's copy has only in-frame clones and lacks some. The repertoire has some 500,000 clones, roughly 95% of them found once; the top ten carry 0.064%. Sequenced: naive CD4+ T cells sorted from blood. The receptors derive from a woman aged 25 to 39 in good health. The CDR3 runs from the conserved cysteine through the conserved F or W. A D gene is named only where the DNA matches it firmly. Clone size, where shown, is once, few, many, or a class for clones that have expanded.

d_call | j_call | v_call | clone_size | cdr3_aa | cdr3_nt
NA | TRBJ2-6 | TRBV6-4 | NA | CASSLARLLSGANVLTF | TGTGCCAGCAGCCTGGCGAGGCTCCTCTCTGGGGCCAACGTCCTGACTTTC
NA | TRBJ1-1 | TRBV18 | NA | CASSPTQTNTEAFF | TGTGCCAGCTCACCGACACAGACGAACACTGAAGCTTTCTTT
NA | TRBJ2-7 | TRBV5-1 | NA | CASSLVGGREAEEQYF | TGCGCCAGCAGCTTGGTAGGCGGCAGGGAGGCGGAAGAGCAGTACTTC
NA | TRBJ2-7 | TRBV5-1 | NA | CATRSGGRDTSYEQYF | TGCGCCACCAGATCCGGGGGCCGGGACACCTCCTACGAGCAGTACTTC
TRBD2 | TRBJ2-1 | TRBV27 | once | CASSLAGAYNEQFF | TGTGCCAGCAGTTTAGCGGGAGCCTACAATGAGCAGTTCTTC
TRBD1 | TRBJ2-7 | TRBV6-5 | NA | CASKTGLKEQYF | TGTGCCAGCAAGACAGGGTTGAAGGAGCAGTACTTC
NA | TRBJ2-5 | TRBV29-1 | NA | CSVGIRQRGETQYF | TGCAGCGTTGGAATTCGGCAGCGCGGGGAGACCCAGTACTTC
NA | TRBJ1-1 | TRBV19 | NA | CASSIGSGEEAFF | TGTGCCAGTAGTATAGGTTCGGGCGAGGAAGCTTTCTTT
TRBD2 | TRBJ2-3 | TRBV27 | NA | CASAGLAGVGGTDTQYF | TGTGCCAGCGCCGGACTAGCGGGAGTGGGGGGTACAGATACGCAGTATTTT
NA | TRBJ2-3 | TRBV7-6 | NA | CASGLRGRTDTQYF | TGTGCCAGCGGGTTGAGGGGCCGAACAGATACGCAGTATTTT
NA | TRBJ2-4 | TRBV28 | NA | CASSLSGPMSNIQYF | TGTGCCAGCAGTTTATCGGGTCCGATGTCTAACATTCAGTACTTC
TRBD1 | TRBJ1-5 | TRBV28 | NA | CASSFRQGGNQPQHF | TGTGCCAGCAGTTTCCGACAGGGAGGCAATCAGCCCCAGCATTTT
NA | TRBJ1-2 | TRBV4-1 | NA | CASSQDSRLEGYTF | TGCGCCAGCAGCCAAGATTCCCGACTGGAGGGCTACACCTTC
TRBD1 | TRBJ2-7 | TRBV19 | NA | CASSPYRDSYEQYF | TGTGCCAGTAGTCCTTATCGGGACAGCTACGAGCAGTACTTC
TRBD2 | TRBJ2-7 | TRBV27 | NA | CASSPYRASGRSHYEQYF | TGTGCCAGCAGCCCTTACCGGGCTAGCGGGAGATCTCACTACGAGCAGTACTTC
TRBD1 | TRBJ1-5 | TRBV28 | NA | CASSSYKGASNQPQHF | TGTGCCAGCAGTTCCTATAAGGGGGCTAGCAATCAGCCCCAGCATTTT
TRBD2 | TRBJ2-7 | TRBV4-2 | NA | CASSQLAVRRYEQYF | TGTGCCAGCAGCCAACTAGCGGTTCGCCGATACGAGCAGTACTTC
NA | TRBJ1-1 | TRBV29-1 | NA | CSVEQGWSTEAFF | TGCAGCGTTGAACAGGGGTGGTCCACTGAAGCTTTCTTT
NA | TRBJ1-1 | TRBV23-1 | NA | CASGSEKKNTEAFF | TGCGCCAGCGGATCAGAGAAGAAGAACACTGAAGCTTTCTTT
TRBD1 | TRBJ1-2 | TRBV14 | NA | CASSRGTGGYGYTF | TGTGCCAGCAGCCGCGGGACAGGGGGCTATGGCTACACCTTC
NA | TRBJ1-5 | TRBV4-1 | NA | CASSQGQVNQPQHF | TGCGCCAGCAGCCAAGGACAGGTCAATCAGCCCCAGCATTTT
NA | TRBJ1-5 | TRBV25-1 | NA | CASSRGGQPQHF | TGTGCCAGCAGTCGGGGGGGTCAGCCCCAGCATTTT
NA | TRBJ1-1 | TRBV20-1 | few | CSAREAEAFF | TGCAGTGCCCGGGAAGCTGAAGCTTTCTTT
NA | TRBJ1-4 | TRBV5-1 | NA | CASSAAARPGEKLFF | TGCGCCAGCAGCGCGGCAGCCCGACCGGGGGAAAAACTGTTTTTT
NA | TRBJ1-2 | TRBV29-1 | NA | CSVELRDSAAYGYTF | TGCAGCGTTGAATTACGCGATTCGGCGGCATATGGCTACACCTTC
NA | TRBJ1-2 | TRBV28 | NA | CASSLGLQVVGYTF | TGTGCCAGCAGCTTGGGACTCCAAGTAGTAGGCTACACCTTC
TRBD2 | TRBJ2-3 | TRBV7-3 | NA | CASSLKGLDTDTQYF | TGTGCCAGCAGCCTGAAGGGACTAGACACAGATACGCAGTATTTT
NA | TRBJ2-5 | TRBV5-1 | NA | CASSWRSGKETQYF | TGCGCCAGCAGCTGGAGGAGCGGTAAAGAGACCCAGTACTTC